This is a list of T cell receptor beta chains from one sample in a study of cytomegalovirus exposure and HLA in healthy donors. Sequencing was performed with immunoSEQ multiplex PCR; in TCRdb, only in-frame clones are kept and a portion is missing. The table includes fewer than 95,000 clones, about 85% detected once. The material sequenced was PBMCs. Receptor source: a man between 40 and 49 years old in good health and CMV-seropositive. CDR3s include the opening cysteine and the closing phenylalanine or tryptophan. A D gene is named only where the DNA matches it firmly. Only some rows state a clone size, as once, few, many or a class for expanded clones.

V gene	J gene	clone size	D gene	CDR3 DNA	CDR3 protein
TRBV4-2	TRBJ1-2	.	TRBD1	TGTGCCAGCAGCCAAGGCTTGGGGGACAGGTGCACCTTC	CASSQGLGDRCTF
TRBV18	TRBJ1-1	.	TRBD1	TGTGCCAGCTCAAAAACAGGGGGCGAAACTGAAGCTTTCTTT	CASSKTGGETEAFF
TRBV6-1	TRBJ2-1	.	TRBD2	TGTGCCAGCAGAGAAACACTAGCGGGACCGGGTGAGCAGTTCTTC	CASRETLAGPGEQFF
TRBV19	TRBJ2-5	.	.	TGTGCCAGCGCGGATCGACAGGTTCAAGAGACCCAGTACTTC	CASADRQVQETQYF
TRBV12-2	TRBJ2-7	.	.	TGTGCAAGTCGCTTAGGCGACAGGGCCCACGAGCAGTACTTC	CASRLGDRAHEQYF
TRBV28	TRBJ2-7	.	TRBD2	TGTGCCAGCAGTGTTAGCGGGATAACGGACGAGCAGTACTTC	CASSVSGITDEQYF
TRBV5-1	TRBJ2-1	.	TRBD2	TGCGCCAGCAGCTCGGGACTAGCGGGAGGCAATGAGCAGTTCTTC	CASSSGLAGGNEQFF
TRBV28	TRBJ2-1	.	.	TGTGCCAGCAGTACCCTGGGAGGGGGTGGTAAGCAGTTCTTC	CASSTLGGGGKQFF
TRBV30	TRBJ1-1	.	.	TGTGCCTGGACCGACAGTCTGTGGATGAACACTGAAGCTTTCTTT	CAWTDSLWMNTEAFF
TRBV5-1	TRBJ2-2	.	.	TGCGCCAGCAGCCCAGGGTCCTCCGGGGAGCTGTTTTTT	CASSPGSSGELFF
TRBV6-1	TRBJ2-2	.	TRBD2	TGTGCCAGCAGTGAACTAGCGGGGGGCAGGGGGAATAACGGGGAGCTGTTTTTT	CASSELAGGRGNNGELFF
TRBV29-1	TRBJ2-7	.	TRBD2	TGCAGCGTTGGTGGCGGGAGAGGTGCCGACGAGCAGTACTTC	CSVGGGRGADEQYF
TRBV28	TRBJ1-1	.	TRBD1	TGTGCCAGCAGTCAAAACAGGGGAAAAGACACTGAAGCTTTCTTT	CASSQNRGKDTEAFF
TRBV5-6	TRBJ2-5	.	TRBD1	TGTGCCAGCAGCTTGACTCTGACAGGGGAAATGACCCAGTACTTC	CASSLTLTGEMTQYF
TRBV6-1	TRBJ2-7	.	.	TGTGCCAGCAGAGACCTAGCCGAGCAGTACTTC	CASRDLAEQYF
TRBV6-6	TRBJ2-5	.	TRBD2	TGTGCCAGCAGACGACTAGCGGGGACCCAAGAGACCCAGTACTTC	CASRRLAGTQETQYF
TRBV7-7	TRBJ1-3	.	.	TGTGCTAGCAGCTTGGCAGATGGAAACACCATATATTTT	CASSLADGNTIYF
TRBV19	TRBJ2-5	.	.	TGTGCCAGTAGTATCGTACCAGGTCTTCAAGAGACCCAGTACTTC	CASSIVPGLQETQYF
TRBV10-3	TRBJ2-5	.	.	TGTGCCCCAGGGAAGGAGACCCAGTACTTC	CAPGKETQYF
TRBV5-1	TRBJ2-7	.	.	TGCGCCAGCAGCTTAGCGCCGAACCGCTACGAGCAGTACTTC	CASSLAPNRYEQYF
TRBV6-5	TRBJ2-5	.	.	TGTGCCAGCAGGGCCTCATACCGGGGAGAGACCCAGTACTTC	CASRASYRGETQYF
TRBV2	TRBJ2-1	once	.	TGTGCCAGCAGTTGGAGTCCGGGACTGTCCCAGGTGGCCGACAATGAGCAGTTCTTC	CASSWSPGLSQVADNEQFF
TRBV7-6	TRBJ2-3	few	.	TGTGCCAGCAGCTTAATGGAGAGCACAGATACGCAGTATTTT	CASSLMESTDTQYF
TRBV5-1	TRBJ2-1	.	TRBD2	TGCGCCAGCAGTTACCCGGGGCTAGCGGGAGACAATGAGCAGTTCTTC	CASSYPGLAGDNEQFF
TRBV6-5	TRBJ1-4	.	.	TGTGCCAGCAGTTACTCGTCCAGAACTAATGAAAAACTGTTTTTT	CASSYSSRTNEKLFF
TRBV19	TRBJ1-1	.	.	TGTGCCAGTACCAACCAGGGTACTGAAGCTTTCTTT	CASTNQGTEAFF
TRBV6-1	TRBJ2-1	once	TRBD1	TGTGCCAGCAGTGACCTCAGGACAGGGAAGATCTACAATGAGCAGTTCTTC	CASSDLRTGKIYNEQFF
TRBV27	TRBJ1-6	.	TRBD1	TGTGCCAGCAGAGACAGGGGAAGACCTTCGAGCTCCTATAATTCACCCCTCCACTTT	CASRDRGRPSSSYNSPLHF
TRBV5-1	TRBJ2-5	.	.	TGCGCCAGCAGCCCTGTGAGTACTAGGGGGGAGACCCAGTACTTC	CASSPVSTRGETQYF
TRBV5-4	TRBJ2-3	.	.	TGTGCCAGCAAGAGCCCTACGGGGAGATCGGATACGCAGTATTTT	CASKSPTGRSDTQYF
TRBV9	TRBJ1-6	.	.	TGTGCCAGCAGCGTAGCTCCAGGGGATAATTCACCCCTCCACTTT	CASSVAPGDNSPLHF